This T cell receptor (beta chain) originates from a study of neurological immune-mediated disorders. MiXCR was run by TCRdb on the 5' RACE reads, yielding one entry per CDR3 protein. Altogether around 70,000 distinct CDR3 sequences are present, less than 5.5% being singletons, with the ten largest covering 6% to 9.5%. This clonotype was picked up many times. The receptor was derived from a man between 18 and 29 years old with multiple sclerosis. Sequenced sample: PBMCs.

The CDR3 reads CASSLSFGQGAYEQYF. CDR3 bases: TGTGCCAGCAGTTTATCGTTCGGGCAGGGGGCTTACGAGCAGTACTTC. The genes are TRBV28 and TRBJ2-7, with TRBD1 matching over 8 bases. The V gene's germline CDR1 is MDHEN and CDR2 SYDVKM. The V segment lost 1 base and the J segment 4 bases; nucleotides outside the gene matches: 9. The CDR3 runs 16 residues.